This T cell receptor (beta chain) appears in the sequencing data of a study of T cells in Graves' hyperthyroidism and ophthalmopathy. RNA transcripts served as the template for amplifying TCR beta CDR3 regions. Researchers ran a first-round RT-PCR on the TCR CDR3 using the HTBI primer set. MiXCR was run by TCRdb on the multiplex PCR reads, yielding one entry per CDR3 protein. The table has 660,000 or so distinct CDR3 sequences, about 20% seen once. A few counts support this clonotype. The CDR3 totals 13 residues. J lost 2 bases, V lost 10 bases, and 6 bases had no gene match. Germline loops: CDR1 MNHEY, CDR2 SMNVEV (reference sequence).

This receptor was obtained from a man under 40 with Graves' ophthalmopathy. The sample taken for sequencing was blood. The V call is TRBV27, the J call TRBJ2-5, with 8 bases matching TRBD2. CDR3 coding DNA: TGTGCCACCGGGGGGGATGTACAAGAGACCCAGTACTTC. It yields the protein CATGGDVQETQYF.